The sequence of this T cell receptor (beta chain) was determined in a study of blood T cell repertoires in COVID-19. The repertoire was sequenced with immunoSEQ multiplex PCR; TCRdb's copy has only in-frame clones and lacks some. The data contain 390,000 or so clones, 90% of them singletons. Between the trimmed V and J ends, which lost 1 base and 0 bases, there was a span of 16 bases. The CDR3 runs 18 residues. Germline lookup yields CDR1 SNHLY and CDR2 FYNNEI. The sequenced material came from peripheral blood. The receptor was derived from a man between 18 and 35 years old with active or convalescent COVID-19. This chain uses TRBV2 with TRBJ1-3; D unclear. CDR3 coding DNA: TGTGCCAGCAGTGAAGTGGCACTACCTCTCCCCTCTGGAAACACCATATATTTT. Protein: CASSEVALPLPSGNTIYF.